A single T cell receptor beta chain is shown here with its context. Clones were sequenced by immunoSEQ multiplex PCR, and TCRdb holds only the in-frame ones, with some missing. The sample consists of 150,000 to 200,000 clones, approximately 79% of them appearing once. These data come from a study of blood T cell repertoires in COVID-19. The CDR3 is made up of 14 amino acids. V lost 5 bases to trimming and J lost 8 bases, with 15 bases between them. Germline V gene data show CDR1 as SEHNR and CDR2 as FQNEAQ (reference sequence). Sequenced: peripheral blood. The source of this sequence is a woman of 80 years or more with acute or convalescent COVID-19. The gene calls are TRBV7-9 and TRBJ1-4, with D perhaps TRBD1 (5 bases). CDR3 sequence (DNA): TGTGCCAGCAGCATCAGGGTGTTGGACGAAAAACTGTTTTTT. It is translated as CASSIRVLDEKLFF.